This T cell receptor beta chain came from a study of T cells after yellow fever vaccination. General study points: Booster samples showed a return of most primary-vaccination clones (roughly 96% CD4, roughly 85% CD8). FACS-sorted repertoires could harbor abundant contaminating bulk-population clonotypes.

TCRdb reprocessed the 5' RACE reads via MiXCR and lists one record per CDR3 protein. Of about 350,000 distinct CDR3 sequences listed, approximately 8% are singletons. About this clonotype: What it recognizes is unknown. One end of the junction varies from germline; a read error may be responsible.

The CDR3 sequence is 13 residues long. The germline gives CDR1 SGHTA, CDR2 FQGNSA. The sequencing used PBMCs, collected approximately 40 days after the first yellow fever vaccination. The gene calls are TRBV7-2 and TRBJ2-5, with D unclear. The source is a man younger than 35 who received the YFV17D yellow fever vaccine. The CDR3 here is CASSPRGQQTQYF. In DNA form, the CDR3 reads TGTGCCAGCAGCCCTAGAGGCCAACAGACCCAGTACTTC.